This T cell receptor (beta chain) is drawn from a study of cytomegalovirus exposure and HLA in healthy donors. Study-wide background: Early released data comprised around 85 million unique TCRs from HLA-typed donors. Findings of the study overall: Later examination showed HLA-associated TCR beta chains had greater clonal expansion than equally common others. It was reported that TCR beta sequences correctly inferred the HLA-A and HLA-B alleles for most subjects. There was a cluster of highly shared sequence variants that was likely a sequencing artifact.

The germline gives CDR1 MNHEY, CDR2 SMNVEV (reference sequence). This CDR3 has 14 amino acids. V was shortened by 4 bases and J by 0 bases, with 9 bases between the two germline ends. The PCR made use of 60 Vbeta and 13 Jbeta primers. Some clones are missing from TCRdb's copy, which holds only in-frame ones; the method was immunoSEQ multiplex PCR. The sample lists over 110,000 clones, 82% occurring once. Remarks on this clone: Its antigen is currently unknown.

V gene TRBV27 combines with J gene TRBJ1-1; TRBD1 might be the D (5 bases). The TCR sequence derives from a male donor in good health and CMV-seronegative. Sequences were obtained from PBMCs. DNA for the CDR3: TGTGCCAGCAGTTCCCGGGGGGTGAACACTGAAGCTTTCTTT. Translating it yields CASSSRGVNTEAFF.